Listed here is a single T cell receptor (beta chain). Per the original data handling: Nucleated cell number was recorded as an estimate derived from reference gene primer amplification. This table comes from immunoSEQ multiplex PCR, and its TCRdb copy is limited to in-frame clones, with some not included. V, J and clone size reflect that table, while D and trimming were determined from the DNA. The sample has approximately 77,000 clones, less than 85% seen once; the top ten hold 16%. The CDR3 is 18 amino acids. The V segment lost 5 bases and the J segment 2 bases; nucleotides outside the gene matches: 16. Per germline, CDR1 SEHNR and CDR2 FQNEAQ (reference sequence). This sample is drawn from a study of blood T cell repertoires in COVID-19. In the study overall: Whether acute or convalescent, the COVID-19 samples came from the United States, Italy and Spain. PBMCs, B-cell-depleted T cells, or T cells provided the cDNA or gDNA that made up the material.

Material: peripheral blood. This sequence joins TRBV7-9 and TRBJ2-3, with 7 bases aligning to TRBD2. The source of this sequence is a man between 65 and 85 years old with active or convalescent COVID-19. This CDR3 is CASSPPGGIGGYTDTQYF. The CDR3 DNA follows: TGTGCCAGCAGCCCACCGGGGGGTATCGGGGGATACACAGATACGCAGTATTTT.